A selection of T cell receptor beta chains follows, all from one sample in a study of Ad26.COV2.S vaccination and SARS-CoV-2 variants. This table comes from immunoSEQ multiplex PCR, and its TCRdb copy is limited to in-frame clones, with some not included. Seen here are roughly 320,000 clones, about 86% observed once, and the top ten hold around 1.9%. The source material was peripheral blood, sampled in a trial of Ad26.COV2.S vaccine versus placebo. The receptors were sampled from a person aged 18-65 years who received the Ad26.COV2.S COVID-19 vaccine or a placebo. The CDR3 runs from the conserved cysteine through the conserved F or W. A D gene is named only where the DNA matches it firmly. Rows give clone size only sometimes, using once, few, many, or a class for an expanded clone.

>-|TRBJ1-3|-|TRBV2
TGTGCCAGCAAAGAAGAGGCTACGGGAAACACCATATATTTT
CASKEEATGNTIYF
>-|TRBJ2-3|TRBD2|TRBV2
TGTGCCAGCAAACCTCTAGCGGGCCGCACAGATACGCAGTATTTT
CASKPLAGRTDTQYF
>-|TRBJ1-2|-|TRBV6-5
TGTGCCAGCATTCCAATACCTCCTCTTAACTATGGCTACACCTTC
CASIPIPPLNYGYTF
>-|TRBJ1-5|TRBD1|TRBV6-1
TGTGCCAGCAGTGTACAACCGGGACAGCTGAGCAATCAGCCCCAGCATTTT
CASSVQPGQLSNQPQHF
>once|TRBJ1-4|-|TRBV6-6
TGTGCCAGCAATCCAGGGGTGAAAAATGAAAAACTGTTTTTT
CASNPGVKNEKLFF
>-|TRBJ1-1|-|TRBV29-1
TGCAGCGTTGGGGTAATTTTTTCCGGGGGCAGGACTGAAGCTTTCTTT
CSVGVIFSGGRTEAFF
>-|TRBJ1-2|-|TRBV18
TGTGCCAGCTCTCGATCAGGGGAGGCTGGCTACACCTTC
CASSRSGEAGYTF
>few|TRBJ1-6|-|TRBV27
TGTGCCAGCAGTTTTGGACAGATTTATAATTCACCCCTCCACTTT
CASSFGQIYNSPLHF
>-|TRBJ2-3|TRBD1|TRBV10-3
TGTGCCATCAGTGGTAGGGACAGAAGCACAGATACGCAGTATTTT
CAISGRDRSTDTQYF
>-|TRBJ2-7|-|TRBV5-1
TGCGCCAGCAGCGATACAGGGACCTACGAGCAGTACTTC
CASSDTGTYEQYF
>-|TRBJ1-6|-|TRBV4-2
TGTGCCAGCAGCATATTAAATTCACCCCTCCACTTT
CASSILNSPLHF
>-|TRBJ2-3|-|TRBV3-1/TRBV3-2
TGTGCCAGCAGCCCGCGTGGAACGATACCGGATACGCAGTATTTT
CASSPRGTIPDTQYF
>-|TRBJ2-6|-|TRBV5-4
TGTGCCAGCAGCTCCCCCACGACACCTTCTGGGGCCAACGTCCTGACTTTC
CASSSPTTPSGANVLTF
>-|TRBJ1-1|TRBD1|TRBV2
TGTGCCAGCAGTGAAGGGACAGGGTATGATGAAGCTTTCTTT
CASSEGTGYDEAFF
>few|TRBJ1-1|-|TRBV7-3
TGTGCCAGCAGCTTAATCCCCAACACTGAAGCTTTCTTT
CASSLIPNTEAFF
>-|TRBJ1-2|TRBD1|TRBV19
TGTGCCAGTAGCGGGGACAGGGAAAACTATGGCTACACCTTC
CASSGDRENYGYTF
>-|TRBJ2-7|TRBD1|TRBV7-2
TGTGCCAGCAGCCATAGGGCAGGGGGCTCCTACGAGCAGTACTTC
CASSHRAGGSYEQYF
>-|TRBJ2-3|TRBD2|TRBV9
TGTGCCAGCAGCGTGACTAGCGGGGACACAGATACGCAGTATTTT
CASSVTSGDTDTQYF
>-|TRBJ2-7|-|TRBV4-1
TGCGCCAGCAGCCAAGATTCCAGCAGGGCCTCCTACGAGCAGTACTTC
CASSQDSSRASYEQYF
>-|TRBJ2-7|TRBD1|TRBV19
TGTGCCAGTAGTACCGGGACAGGATCCTCCTACGAGCAGTACTTC
CASSTGTGSSYEQYF
>-|TRBJ1-2|-|TRBV15
TGTGCCACTCGCAAGGAGAAGGGGACGGGGAACTATGGCTACACCTTC
CATRKEKGTGNYGYTF
>-|TRBJ2-2|TRBD1|TRBV6-4
TGTGCCAGCAGTGTAGAGGGGGCCGTGAACACCGGGGAGCTGTTTTTT
CASSVEGAVNTGELFF
>-|TRBJ2-1|TRBD2|TRBV6-1
TGTGCCAGCAGTAAAGGGACTAGCGGGGGCTCGGTACGGCAGTTCTTC
CASSKGTSGGSVRQFF
>-|TRBJ2-4|-|TRBV5-6
TGTGCCAGCAGCTTCCTCTTGGGGATTCAGTACTTC
CASSFLLGIQYF
>-|TRBJ1-4|-|TRBV5-8
TGTGCCAGCAGCTTGGTCCACAGAGGCAATGAAAAACTGTTTTTT
CASSLVHRGNEKLFF
>-|TRBJ1-1|TRBD1|TRBV3-1/TRBV3-2
TGTGCCAGCAGGCAGGGGGAGACGACTGAAGCTTTCTTT
CASRQGETTEAFF
>few|TRBJ2-7|TRBD1|TRBV16
TGTGCCAGCAGCCTTAACAGGGGAAACGGCGAGCAGTACTTC
CASSLNRGNGEQYF
>-|TRBJ2-3|TRBD2|TRBV9
TGTGCCAGCAGCGGGACTAGCGGGGCGGGAGATACGCAGTATTTT
CASSGTSGAGDTQYF
>-|TRBJ2-3|-|TRBV19
TGTGCCAGTAGTATCCGACAGGTCACAGATACGCAGTATTTT
CASSIRQVTDTQYF
>-|TRBJ1-2|-|TRBV6-5
TGTGCCAGCAGTTACCGAGGGGACCGCTACTATGGCTACACCTTC
CASSYRGDRYYGYTF
>-|TRBJ2-7|-|TRBV7-2
TGTGCCAGCAGCCCCGTCAGGTACGAGCAGTACTTC
CASSPVRYEQYF
>few|TRBJ1-6|TRBD1|TRBV4-2
TGTGCCAGCAGCCAATCGGACAGGGATAATTCACCCCTCCACTTT
CASSQSDRDNSPLHF
>-|TRBJ2-3|-|TRBV4-3
TGCGCCAGCAGCCAGGGGGACGGTCACACAGATACGCAGTATTTT
CASSQGDGHTDTQYF
>-|TRBJ2-5|-|TRBV5-6
TGTGCCAGCAGCTTGGTTGCGGGGTCAACCAAGGGGGAGACCCAGTACTTC
CASSLVAGSTKGETQYF
>-|TRBJ2-5|-|TRBV3-1/TRBV3-2
TGTGCCAGCAGCCATCTGGGGGCCGAGGAGACCCAGTACTTC
CASSHLGAEETQYF
>-|TRBJ2-3|TRBD1|TRBV10-2
TGCGCCAGCATGGGACAGGGGGGCCCACATACGCAGTATTTT
CASMGQGGPHTQYF
>-|TRBJ1-3|-|TRBV7-9
TGTGCCAGCACCTCGTCCGGGACGGATTTTAATTTT
CASTSSGTDFNF